The 9 T cell receptor beta chains reported below all come from one sample, sequenced in a study of graft-versus-host responses after intestinal transplantation. Their antigens are not known. Generated by immunoSEQ multiplex PCR, the TCRdb table keeps only in-frame clones and is missing some. The sample yields 150,000 or so clones, nearly 95% seen once. Sequenced here: unstimulated CD4+ T cells sorted from spleen or lymph node cells, sampled before intestinal transplant. These receptors came from a human donor who received an intestinal transplant.

The CDR3 region is CASSLSGRDYEQYF. CDR3 nucleotides: TGTGCCAGCAGTCTTAGCGGGAGGGACTACGAGCAGTACTTC. The chain links TRBV4-2 to TRBJ2-7; 11 positions match TRBD2. There are 14 residues in the CDR3. V gave up 6 bases and J gave up 3 bases; unmatched junction bases: 4. The germline V gene encodes CDR1 LGHNA and CDR2 YNFKEQ.

The V gene is TRBV7-3, the J gene TRBJ2-5, with D tentatively TRBD2 (6 bases). Trimming stripped 2 bases from V and 4 bases from J, with 17 bases between. Germline assignment: CDR1 SGHTA and CDR2 FQGTGA. The CDR3 runs to 16 residues. CDR3 sequence reads: CASSLSGLGTGETQYF. CDR3 nucleotides: TGTGCCAGCAGCTTATCGGGACTCGGAACCGGAGAGACCCAGTACTTC.

The chain recombines TRBV28 with TRBJ2-1; tentatively, D is TRBD2 (5 bases). Trimming pared 4 bases from V and 0 bases from J, leaving 19 bases between. Looked up from germline, CDR1 is MDHEN and CDR2 is SYDVKM. The CDR3 spans 18 residues. The CDR3 sequence is CASSSLGGGHSSYNEQFF. The CDR3, as DNA: TGTGCCAGCAGTTCACTAGGTGGCGGGCATAGCTCCTACAATGAGCAGTTCTTC.

The DNA for the CDR3 is TGTGCCAGTCCCCACGAGCAGTACTTC. Translated: CASPHEQYF. The chain employs TRBV6-1 and TRBJ2-7, with unresolved D. CDR1 and CDR2 from the germline V gene are MNHNS and SASEGT. The CDR3 consists of 9 residues. Trimming removed 9 bases at V and 5 bases at J, with 5 bases between.

J is TRBJ1-3 and V is TRBV2, with D perhaps TRBD1 (5 bases). V was shortened by 6 bases and J by 2 bases, with 14 bases between the two germline ends. CDR1 is SNHLY and CDR2 is FYNNEI in the germline V gene. This CDR3 spans 15 amino acids. The CDR3 DNA follows: TGTGCCAGCAGGACCCCTAGGGGAGCTGGAAACACCATATATTTT. Translation gives CASRTPRGAGNTIYF.

The CDR3 sequence is CASSPTGQGLRREEGANVLTF. For the CDR3, the DNA is TGTGCCAGCAGCCCGACAGGACAGGGATTGAGGCGGGAGGAAGGGGCCAACGTCCTGACTTTC. V is TRBV7-3 and J is TRBJ2-6; D may match TRBD1 or TRBD2 (8 bases each). The CDR3 totals 21 residues. CDR1 is SGHTA and CDR2 is FQGTGA in the germline V gene. Trimming shortened V by 5 bases and J by 4 bases, and 30 bases separated the two germline ends.

The chain employs TRBV18 and TRBJ2-7, with D perhaps matching TRBD2 (5 bases). The length of the CDR3 is 15 residues. Trimming took off 3 bases at V and 4 bases at J, with 16 bases between the two ends. Germline CDR1 reads KGHSH; CDR2 reads LQKENI. CDR3 DNA: TGTGCCAGCTCACCTGAGGCAGGAGGCTTTTACGAGCAGTACTTC. Protein product: CASSPEAGGFYEQYF.

This clone was recorded once. This sequence joins TRBV5-1 and TRBJ2-4, with 9 bases lining up with TRBD1. This CDR3 spans 16 amino acids. V gave up 4 bases and J gave up 4 bases; unmatched junction bases: 9. Germline CDR1 and CDR2: SGHRS and YFSETQ. CDR3 in amino acids: CASSLPGQGGKNIQYF. The CDR3 DNA reads as TGCGCCAGCAGCCTACCGGGACAGGGAGGAAAAAACATTCAGTACTTC.

V and J are TRBV11-2 and TRBJ2-7; possible D gene TRBD2, 5 bases. From germline, CDR1 is SGHAT and CDR2 FQNNGV. This CDR3 has 15 amino acids. The germline V and J ends were trimmed by 0 bases and 3 bases, with 12 bases remaining between them. CDR3 in amino acids: CASSLDVVGSYEQYF. The DNA of the CDR3 is TGTGCCAGCAGCTTAGATGTCGTGGGGAGCTACGAGCAGTACTTC.